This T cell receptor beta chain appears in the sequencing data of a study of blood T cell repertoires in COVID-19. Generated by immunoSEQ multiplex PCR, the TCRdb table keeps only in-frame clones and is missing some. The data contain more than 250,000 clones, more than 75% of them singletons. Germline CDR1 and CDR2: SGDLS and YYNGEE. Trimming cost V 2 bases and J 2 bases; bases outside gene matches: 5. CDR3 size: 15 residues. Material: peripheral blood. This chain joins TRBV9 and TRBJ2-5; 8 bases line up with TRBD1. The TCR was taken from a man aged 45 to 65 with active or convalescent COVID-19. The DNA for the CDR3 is TGTGCCAGCAGCGTGGCAGGGGGCCGTCAAGAGACCCAGTACTTC. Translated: CASSVAGGRQETQYF.